This TCR beta chain was identified during a study of regulatory and conventional T cells in RAG deficiency. Of note for this clone: Antigen: not known.

CDR1 and CDR2 (germline): SGDLS, YYNGEE. V shed 3 bases and J 4 bases; nucleotides not matched to a gene: 9. The CDR3 totals 16 residues. Profiled with immunoSEQ multiplex PCR; TCRdb holds only in-frame clones, not every one. This table holds some 30,000 clones, 70% to 90% found once. Study-wide findings and caveats: Treg unique TCR beta sequences were about 91-fold fewer in Omenn syndrome and CID/AS patients than controls. Sorted Omenn CD25-high CD127-low cells may not be bona fide Tregs. Omenn patients showed >85% Treg-Tconv overlap and shorter CDR3 lengths.

These records were also assigned to another study, of regulatory T cells. That study adds: The primer mix had 52 TRBV and 13 TRBJ primers. Patient repertoires had restricted TRB V-J pairs and skewed V and J usage, most in Tregs.

Sequenced input: CD8+ T cells sorted from blood. This chain joins TRBV9 and TRBJ2-7; 11 bases are a match to TRBD2. This clonotype originated in a human donor in good health. CDR3 sequence reads: CASSGDGTSGLYEQYF. CDR3 nucleotide sequence: TGTGCCAGCAGCGGTGACGGGACTAGCGGATTATACGAGCAGTACTTC.